This T cell receptor beta chain comes out of a study of PD-1 blockade in classical Hodgkin lymphoma. Points from the study as a whole: Reports indicated that newly diagnosed patients had lower baseline TCR diversity than healthy donors did.

Each and every patient relapsed after autologous stem cell transplantation, and patients got differing brentuximab vedotin exposure. A single count supports this clone. The antigen is unknown. The data were produced by immunoSEQ multiplex PCR, yet TCRdb's version contains in-frame clones alone and is incomplete. The sample records fewer than 110,000 clones, around 89% being singletons. CDR3 length equals 14 residues. CDR1 and CDR2 from the germline V gene are MNHEY and SMNVEV (reference sequence). V shed 2 bases and J shed 4 bases, with 8 bases lying between them. This TCR was sampled from a human donor with classical Hodgkin lymphoma. Specimen: peripheral blood mononuclear cells (PBMCs), collected before the second cycle of nivolumab. The chain uses TRBV27 and TRBJ2-2; D is perhaps TRBD1 or TRBD2 (5 bases each). CDR3 coding DNA: TGTGCCAGCAGTTTAACGGGGCGCACCGGGGAGCTGTTTTTT. This translates into CASSLTGRTGELFF.